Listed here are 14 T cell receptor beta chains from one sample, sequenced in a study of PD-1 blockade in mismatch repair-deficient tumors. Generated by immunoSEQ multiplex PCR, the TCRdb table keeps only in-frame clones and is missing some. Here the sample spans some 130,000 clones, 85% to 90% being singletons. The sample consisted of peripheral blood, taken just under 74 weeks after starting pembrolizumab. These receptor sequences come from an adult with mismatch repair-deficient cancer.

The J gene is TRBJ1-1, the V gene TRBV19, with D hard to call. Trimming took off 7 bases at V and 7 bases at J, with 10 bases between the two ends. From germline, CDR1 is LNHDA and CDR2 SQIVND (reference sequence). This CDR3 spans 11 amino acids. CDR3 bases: TGTGCCAGTATCGTGGGGTTTGAAGCTTTCTTT. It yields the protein CASIVGFEAFF.

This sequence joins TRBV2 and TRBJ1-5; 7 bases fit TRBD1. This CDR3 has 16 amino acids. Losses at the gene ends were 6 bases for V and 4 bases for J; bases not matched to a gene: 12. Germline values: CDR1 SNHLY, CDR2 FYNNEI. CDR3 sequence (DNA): TGTGCCAGCAGCGACGGAATAGGACAGGTGAATCAGCCCCAGCATTTT. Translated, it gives CASSDGIGQVNQPQHF.

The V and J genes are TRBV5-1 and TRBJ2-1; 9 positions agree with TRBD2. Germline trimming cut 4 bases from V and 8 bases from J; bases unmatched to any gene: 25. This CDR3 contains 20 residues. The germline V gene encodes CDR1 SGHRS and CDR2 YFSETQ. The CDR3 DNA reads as TGCGCCAGCAGCGCACCCCGGAAAAATCATAGCGGGAGTCGGTACTATGAGCAGTTCTTC. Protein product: CASSAPRKNHSGSRYYEQFF.

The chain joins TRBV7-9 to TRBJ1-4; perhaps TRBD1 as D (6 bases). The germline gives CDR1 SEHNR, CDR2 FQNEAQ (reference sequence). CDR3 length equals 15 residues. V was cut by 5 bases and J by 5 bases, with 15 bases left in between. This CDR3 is CASSTSGVPNEKLFF. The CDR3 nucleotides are TGTGCCAGCAGCACATCAGGGGTCCCAAATGAAAAACTGTTTTTT. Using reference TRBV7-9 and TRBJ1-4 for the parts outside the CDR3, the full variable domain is DTGVSQNPRHKITKRGQNVTFRCDPISEHNRLYWYRQTLGQGPEFLTYFQNEAQLEKSRLLSDRFSAERPKGSFSTLEIQRTEQGDSAMYLCASSTSGVPNEKLFFGSGTQLSVL.

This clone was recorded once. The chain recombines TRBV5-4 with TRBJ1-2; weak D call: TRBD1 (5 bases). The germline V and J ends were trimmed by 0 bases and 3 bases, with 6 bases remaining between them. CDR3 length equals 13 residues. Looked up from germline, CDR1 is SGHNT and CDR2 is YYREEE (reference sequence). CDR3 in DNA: TGTGCCAGCAGCTTGGGACAGTACTATGGCTACACCTTC. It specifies CASSLGQYYGYTF. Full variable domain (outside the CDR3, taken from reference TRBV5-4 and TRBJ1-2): ETGVTQSPTHLIKTRGQQVTLRCSSQSGHNTVSWYQQALGQGPQFIFQYYREEENGRGNFPPRFSGLQFPNYSSELNVNALELDDSALYLCASSLGQYYGYTFGSGTRLTVV.

In DNA, the CDR3 is TGTGCCAGCAGTCCAAAATTCCCCGGGCCAACTAATGAAAAACTGTTTTTT. This gives the protein CASSPKFPGPTNEKLFF. The V call is TRBV27, the J call TRBJ1-4, with unresolved D. Germline values: CDR1 MNHEY, CDR2 SMNVEV (reference sequence). V was trimmed by 5 bases and J by 0 bases, leaving 16 bases between them. This CDR3 is built from 17 residues.

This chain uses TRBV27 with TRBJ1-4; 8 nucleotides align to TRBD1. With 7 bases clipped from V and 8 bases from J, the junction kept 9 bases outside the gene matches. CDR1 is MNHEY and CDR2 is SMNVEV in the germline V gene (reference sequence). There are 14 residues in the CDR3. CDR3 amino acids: CASKQGTGGEKLFF. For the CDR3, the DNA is TGTGCCAGCAAACAGGGGACAGGCGGGGAAAAACTGTTTTTT.

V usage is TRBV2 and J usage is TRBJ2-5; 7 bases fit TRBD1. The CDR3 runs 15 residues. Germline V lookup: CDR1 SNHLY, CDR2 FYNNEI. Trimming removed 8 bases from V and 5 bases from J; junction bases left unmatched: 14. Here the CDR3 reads CASLLPTGIEETQYF. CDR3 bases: TGTGCCAGCTTACTCCCGACAGGGATCGAGGAGACCCAGTACTTC.

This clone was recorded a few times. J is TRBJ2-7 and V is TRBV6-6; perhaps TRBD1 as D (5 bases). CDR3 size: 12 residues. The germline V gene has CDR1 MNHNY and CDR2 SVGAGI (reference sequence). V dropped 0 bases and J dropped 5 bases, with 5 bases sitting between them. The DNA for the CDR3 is TGTGCCAGCAGTTACTCGACAGACGAGCAGTACTTC. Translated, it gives CASSYSTDEQYF.

The CDR3 DNA sequence: TGCGCCAGCAGCCATAAGGACACCGCGTCCTACGAGCAGTACTTC. It specifies CASSHKDTASYEQYF. This chain joins TRBV4-1 and TRBJ2-7, with D possibly being TRBD1 (5 bases). The V and J ends lost 3 bases and 1 base respectively, with 13 bases between them. The CDR3 contains 15 residues. CDR1 and CDR2 from the germline V gene are MGHRA and YSYEKL.

CDR3 residues: CASSLGGGPYEQYF. CDR3 coding DNA: TGCGCCAGCAGCTTGGGTGGAGGTCCTTACGAGCAGTACTTC. This chain joins TRBV5-1 and TRBJ2-7, with D maybe TRBD2 (5 bases). CDR1 SGHRS and CDR2 YFSETQ come from the germline V gene. V shed 0 bases and J shed 4 bases, with 11 bases lying between them. CDR3 length: 14 residues.

The CDR3 region has the DNA TGTGCCAGCAGTTTATTCACGGGGAATGAGCAGTTCTTC. Its protein is CASSLFTGNEQFF. This sequence joins TRBV27 and TRBJ2-1, with TRBD2 as a possible D gene (5 bases). V gave up 1 base and J gave up 7 bases, with 8 bases separating them. The length of the CDR3 is 13 residues. Germline CDR1 reads MNHEY; CDR2 reads SMNVEV (reference sequence).

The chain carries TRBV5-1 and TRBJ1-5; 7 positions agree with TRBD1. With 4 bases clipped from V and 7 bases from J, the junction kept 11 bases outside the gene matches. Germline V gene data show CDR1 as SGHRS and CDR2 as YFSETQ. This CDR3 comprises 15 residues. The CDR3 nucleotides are TGCGCCAGCAGCCCGGGGCAGGGGGTTGGGCAGCCCCAGCATTTT. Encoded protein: CASSPGQGVGQPQHF.

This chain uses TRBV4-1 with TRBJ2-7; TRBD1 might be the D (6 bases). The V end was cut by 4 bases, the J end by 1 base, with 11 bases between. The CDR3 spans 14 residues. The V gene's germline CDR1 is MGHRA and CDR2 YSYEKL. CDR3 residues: CASSPNRESYEQYF. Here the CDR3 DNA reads TGCGCCAGCAGCCCGAACAGGGAATCCTACGAGCAGTACTTC.